This T cell receptor beta chain was recovered during a study of blood T cell repertoires in COVID-19. Here immunoSEQ multiplex PCR was the method, and the copy in TCRdb shows in-frame clones only, minus some. The table includes approximately 100,000 clones, around 81% detected once. The CDR3 is made up of 13 amino acids. Between the trimmed V and J ends, which lost 1 base and 8 bases, there was a span of 9 bases. Germline V lookup: CDR1 SGHTS, CDR2 YDEGEE. The V gene is TRBV5-8, the J gene TRBJ1-4; D perhaps matches TRBD1 (6 bases). Sequenced input: peripheral blood. The TCR originated in a human donor in a cohort sampled during active or convalescent COVID-19. CDR3 loop: CASSLIRGEKLFF. In DNA form, the CDR3 reads TGTGCCAGCAGCTTGATCAGGGGAGAAAAACTGTTTTTT. Based on the CDR3 plus reference TRBV5-8 and TRBJ1-4, the full variable domain is EAGVTQSPTHLIKTRGQQATLRCSPISGHTSVYWYQQALGLGLQFLLWYDEGEERNRGNFPPRFSGRQFPNYSSELNVNALELEDSALYLCASSLIRGEKLFFGSGTQLSVL.